Listed here are 5 T cell receptor beta chains from one sample, sequenced in a study of cytomegalovirus exposure and HLA in healthy donors. Primers included in the PCR were 60 Vbeta and 13 Jbeta primers. Here immunoSEQ multiplex PCR was the method, and the copy in TCRdb shows in-frame clones only, minus some. The data show hundreds of thousands of clones, roughly 79% seen once. Specimen: PBMCs. The receptors derive from a woman aged 40 to 49 in good health and CMV-seronegative.

The genes are TRBV7-9 and TRBJ2-7, with a weak D call TRBD2 (6 bases). With 1 base removed from V and 3 bases from J, the gap between germline ends came to 13 bases. Germline CDR1 and CDR2: SEHNR and FQNEAQ (reference sequence). The CDR3 is made up of 15 amino acids. The CDR3, as DNA: TGTGCCAGCAGCTTAGGAGGCGGGGCAAACTACGAGCAGTACTTC. Translated: CASSLGGGANYEQYF.

The chain recombines TRBV19 with TRBJ1-4, with D perhaps TRBD1 (5 bases). V dropped 5 bases and J dropped 7 bases, with 14 bases sitting between them. CDR3 size: 14 residues. Germline-derived CDR1 and CDR2 are LNHDA and SQIVND (reference sequence). CDR3 nucleotides: TGTGCCAGTAGTGGAACAGGAGGGGCTGAAAAACTGTTTTTT. Translation: CASSGTGGAEKLFF.

V is TRBV5-4 and J is TRBJ1-1, with 8 bases aligning to TRBD1. V lost 3 bases and J lost 4; bases outside the gene matches: 2. Germline-derived CDR1 and CDR2 are SGHNT and YYREEE (reference sequence). This CDR3 comprises 13 residues. DNA of the CDR3: TGTGCCAGCAGCTGGACAGGGACCACTGAAGCTTTCTTT. It codes for CASSWTGTTEAFF. The full variable domain, rest sourced from reference TRBV5-4 and TRBJ1-1, is ETGVTQSPTHLIKTRGQQVTLRCSSQSGHNTVSWYQQALGQGPQFIFQYYREEENGRGNFPPRFSGLQFPNYSSELNVNALELDDSALYLCASSWTGTTEAFFGQGTRLTVV.

The chain has TRBV6-5 and TRBJ1-2, with TRBD1 as a possible D gene (5 bases). This CDR3 is 15 amino acids long. Germline loops: CDR1 MNHEY, CDR2 SVGAGI. Trimming left V 0 bases short and J 6 bases short, with 14 bases between. DNA of the CDR3: TGTGCCAGCAGTTACTCGGGGGGACGGATCCATGGCTACACCTTC. Translation gives CASSYSGGRIHGYTF.

This chain connects TRBV11-2 to TRBJ1-5, with D tentatively TRBD1 (5 bases). The CDR3 contains 13 residues. The V gene's germline CDR1 is SGHAT and CDR2 FQNNGV. V shed 5 bases and J shed 10 bases, with 15 bases lying between them. CDR3 sequence (DNA): TGTGCCAGCAGCCTTTGGGGGGGAGGCCCCCAGCATTTT. Translation: CASSLWGGGPQHF.